The sequence of this TCR beta chain was determined in a study of regulatory T cells in long-lasting Graves disease. For TCR beta, libraries came from iRepertoire HTBI primers and Arm-PCR of CDR3 regions. One entry per CDR3 protein results from TCRdb running MiXCR on the multiplex PCR reads. This sample carries roughly 410,000 distinct CDR3 sequences, 15% of them seen once, and the ten largest clones take roughly 7.7%. General study points: Accuracy may have suffered from the small sample size. The TCR repertoire of persistent Graves' patients was less diverse than that of newly diagnosed ones.

Time point here: newly diagnosed GD, antithyroid drugs for less than 3 months. PBMC-derived RNA was used for the TCR library. With respect to this clonotype: Its antigen remains unknown.

V was clipped by 3 bases and J by 7 bases; unmatched bases: 10. The CDR3 runs to 17 residues. The germline CDR1 and CDR2 sequences are SGHTA and FQGNSA. These same data were also listed under a study on T cells in Graves' hyperthyroidism and ophthalmopathy.

The sequence derives from a middle-aged woman with Graves disease. V usage is TRBV7-2 and J usage is TRBJ2-1; TRBD2 agrees at 12 bases. The sample was peripheral blood mononuclear cells (PBMCs), taken at new diagnosis, from a patient treated with antithyroid drugs. The CDR3 loop is CASSFIVLAGGLNEQFF. DNA of the CDR3: TGTGCCAGCAGCTTTATTGTCCTAGCGGGAGGGCTAAATGAGCAGTTCTTC.